This is a list of T cell receptor beta chains from one sample in a study of cytotoxic CD8 clonotypes in ibrutinib-treated CLL. Produced via immunoSEQ multiplex PCR; TCRdb's table is partial and in-frame only. The sample has roughly 150,000 clones; roughly 76% are singletons. Sequencing used PBMCs, obtained after 24 months of ibrutinib treatment. Receptors were obtained from a human donor with chronic lymphocytic leukemia. CDR3s include the opening cysteine and the closing phenylalanine or tryptophan. The D gene is left open where the match is weak. Rows may omit the clone size; those that give it use once, few, many or a size class.

>NA|TRBV6-6|NA|TRBJ2-5
TGTGCCAGCAACAACAGGGAGGTGGGGGAGACCCAGTACTTC
CASNNREVGETQYF
>TRBD2|TRBV11-2|once|TRBJ2-5
TGTGCCAGCAGCTTAGCCGCGAACAGAGCGGGAGGTTCCCAGTACTTC
CASSLAANRAGGSQYF
>NA|TRBV7-9|NA|TRBJ2-1
TGTGCCAGCAGCTTGGGTTCCCAGGGGGAGCAGTTCTTC
CASSLGSQGEQFF
>TRBD1|TRBV5-1|NA|TRBJ1-6
TGCGCCAGCAGCACGGGACAGGGATTGGGGGGGACCCTCCACTTT
CASSTGQGLGGTLHF
>TRBD1|TRBV5-1|once|TRBJ1-3
TGCGCCAGCAGCACGACAGGGGGCGCTGGAAACACCATATATTTT
CASSTTGGAGNTIYF
>NA|TRBV5-1|NA|TRBJ1-1
TGCGCCAGCAATGATCTCGGATGGGGGAACACTGAAGCTTTCTTT
CASNDLGWGNTEAFF
>NA|TRBV29-1|many|TRBJ1-1
TGCAGCGTTGAAAGACAGATGAACACTGAAGCTTTCTTT
CSVERQMNTEAFF
>TRBD1|TRBV18|NA|TRBJ1-3
TGTGCCAGCTCACGTGGACAGGGCGGAGGAAACACCATATATTTT
CASSRGQGGGNTIYF
>NA|TRBV18|NA|TRBJ2-7
TGTGCCAGCTCACCACGATCGTCAGCTGACTACGAGCAGTACTTC
CASSPRSSADYEQYF
>NA|TRBV9|NA|TRBJ1-1
TGTGCCAGCAGCGTAGCTGGGGGTGGCACTGAAGCTTTCTTT
CASSVAGGGTEAFF
>NA|TRBV5-6|NA|TRBJ1-5
TGTGCCAGCAGCTCAGCTTCATCGGGACGCAGTTCCAATCAGCCCCAGCATTTT
CASSSASSGRSSNQPQHF
>TRBD2|TRBV4-2|NA|TRBJ2-1
TGTGCCAGCAGCCGAGAAAGCGGGAGGGCCCACAATGAGCAGTTCTTC
CASSRESGRAHNEQFF
>TRBD2|TRBV5-6|few|TRBJ2-7
TGTGCCAGCAGCCGAACTAGCGGGAGGGCCGGGTACGAGCAGTACTTC
CASSRTSGRAGYEQYF
>TRBD1|TRBV10-3|NA|TRBJ1-5
TGTGCCATCAGCGCCGGGGCAGGGGGAGGATCGAGCAATCAGCCCCAGCATTTT
CAISAGAGGGSSNQPQHF
>NA|TRBV5-4|few|TRBJ2-5
TGTGCCAGCAGCAGACGACAGAGACAAGAGACCCAGTACTTC
CASSRRQRQETQYF
>NA|TRBV5-1|NA|TRBJ1-3
TGCGCCAGCAGCTTGGGGGTCCCCCCGACCATATATTTT
CASSLGVPPTIYF
>NA|TRBV4-3|NA|TRBJ1-2
TGCGCCAGCAGCCAAGATTGGGACTCCCCGCTTGGGGGCTACACCTTC
CASSQDWDSPLGGYTF
>NA|TRBV11-2|NA|TRBJ2-6
TGTGCCAGCAGACCGGGGCGGTTCTCGGGGGCCAACGTCCTGACTTTC
CASRPGRFSGANVLTF
>NA|TRBV7-2|NA|TRBJ1-6
TGTGCCAGCAGCTTCGTCGGTTCGCCCCTCCACTTT
CASSFVGSPLHF
>NA|TRBV5-4|few|TRBJ1-1
TGTGCCAGCAGCTCACCTACGGCGAACACTGAAGCTTTCTTT
CASSSPTANTEAFF
>TRBD1|TRBV28|NA|TRBJ1-1
TGTGCCAGCGGAAGACACGGGACAGGGGCCTTGGGGGCTGAAGCTTTCTTT
CASGRHGTGALGAEAFF